This TCR beta chain emerged from a study of T cell responses to AZD1222 COVID-19 vaccine (dated by TCRdb to about 2021). Context from the whole study: Because spike-specific TCR depth and breadth did not differ between the two schedules, AZD1222 recipients who got a second dose at roughly 4 weeks were pooled with those who got a second dose at roughly 12 weeks. Trial participants were enrolled into age subgroups of 18-55, 56-69 and 70-plus years, which contained about 160, 30 and 59 TCR-sequenced participants, respectively. A total of 230 to 250 trial participants underwent TCR sequencing, of whom some 210 received two doses of AZD1222 and about 25 received two doses of the MenACWY control vaccine. Broad study findings and their caveats: No day 14 peak-response samples were available, so repertoires were characterized only after the peak T cell response. Conclusions about previously exposed vaccinees are limited, since just 5 to 7 AZD1222 recipients were seropositive for SARS-CoV-2 at baseline. After two AZD1222 doses, spike-specific TCR breadth and depth were significantly higher than at day 0 and than in MenACWY recipients. The vaccine-associated CD4 TCRs covered the entire spike protein, and the dominant responses fell in regions 160-218 and 743-854. Participants were mostly white British, with more females than males. The authors suggested clonal diversity may have been underestimated. Reportedly, close to half of the unique spike-specific TCRs recognized epitopes lying outside the regions that are mutated in the B.1.351 and B.1.1.7 variants. The 56-69-year group was small, and its depth increase did not reach significance, likely because of low power.

The sample's time point label, decoded: baseline before first vaccination. The vaccinee samples were drawn from two UK trials, COV001 and COV002, one of which was a single-blind randomized controlled phase 2/3 trial testing AZD1222 (ChAdOx1 nCoV-19) in healthy adults. For TCRbeta chain sequencing, PBMC samples were collected from trial participants at day 0 and at day 28 after the second dose. The CDR3 starts with the cysteine, ends with the phenylalanine, and has 16 residues. Only CDR3 DNA is held: 48 bases, read in frame from base 1. For CDR1 and CDR2, the germline V gene lists SGHTA and FQGNSA. The V end loses 1 base and the J end loses 0 bases, and a stretch of 10 bases separates them. Of note for this clone: Its target antigen remains unknown. One base away there is no much larger clone; base qualities are not given.

The CDR3 regions of human TCRbeta chains were analyzed by immunosequencing. From the authors' description of their analysis: TCRs in the repertoires were compared against a reference library of SARS-CoV-2-specific TCRs that had been generated with the MIRA antigen-specificity platform. Breadth was defined as the fraction of unique TCRs that were SARS-CoV-2-associated, and depth was defined as the fraction of total T cells that were SARS-CoV-2-associated. Each spike-specific TCR was assigned to its reactive spike region and to a CD4 or CD8 class using the MIRA data. Log10-transformed breadth and depth values were compared by one-way ANOVA with Sidak's multiple comparisons tests. TCRdb limited this immuneACCESS table to in-frame rearrangements with V and J called. A share of clones is missing; checked studies link under half to unresolved V genes, and the rest is unexplained. V and J calls and clone size are as listed in that table; D and trimming were resolved from the DNA. The sample data list about 110,000 clones, and about 85% of these were observed just once. The ten largest make up over 4% of the sample.

Recombination joined TRBV7-2 with TRBJ2-1; no D gene can be assigned with confidence. This receptor was identified in an adult in good health. Specimen: peripheral blood, collected on day 0 of AZD1222 vaccination. CDR3 reads: CASSLVRTSSYNEQFF. The bases are TGTGCCAGCAGCTTAGTACGGACGAGCTCCTACAATGAGCAGTTCTTC.